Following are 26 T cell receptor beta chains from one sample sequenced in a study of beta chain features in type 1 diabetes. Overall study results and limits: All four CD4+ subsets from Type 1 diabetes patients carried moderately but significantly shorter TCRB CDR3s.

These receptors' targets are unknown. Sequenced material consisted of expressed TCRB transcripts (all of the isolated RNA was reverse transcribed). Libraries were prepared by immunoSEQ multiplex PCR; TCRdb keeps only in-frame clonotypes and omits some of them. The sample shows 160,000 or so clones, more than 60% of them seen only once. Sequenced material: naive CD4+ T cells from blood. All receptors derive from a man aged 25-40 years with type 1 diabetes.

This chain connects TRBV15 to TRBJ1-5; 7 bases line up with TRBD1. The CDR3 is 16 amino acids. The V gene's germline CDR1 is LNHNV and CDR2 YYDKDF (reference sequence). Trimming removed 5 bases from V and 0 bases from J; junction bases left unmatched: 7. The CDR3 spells CATSFGGTVSNQPQHF. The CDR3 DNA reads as TGTGCCACCAGCTTTGGTGGGACAGTTAGCAATCAGCCCCAGCATTTT.

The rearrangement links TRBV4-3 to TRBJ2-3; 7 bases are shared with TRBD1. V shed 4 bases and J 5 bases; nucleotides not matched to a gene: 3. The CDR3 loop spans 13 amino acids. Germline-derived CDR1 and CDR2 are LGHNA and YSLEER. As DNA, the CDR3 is TGCGCCAGCAGCCCGCAGGGGGAAGATACGCAGTATTTT. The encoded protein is CASSPQGEDTQYF.

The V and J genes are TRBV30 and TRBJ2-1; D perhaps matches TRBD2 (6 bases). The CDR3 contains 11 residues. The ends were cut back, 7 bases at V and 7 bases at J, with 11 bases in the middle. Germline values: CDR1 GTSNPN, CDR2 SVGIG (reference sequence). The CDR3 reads CALGLENEQFF. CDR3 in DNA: TGTGCCTTGGGACTTGAAAATGAGCAGTTCTTC. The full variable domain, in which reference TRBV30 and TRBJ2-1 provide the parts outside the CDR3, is SQTIHQWPATLVQPVGSPLSLECTVEGTSNPNLYWYRQAAGRGLQLLFYSVGIGQISSEVPQNLSASRPQDRQFILSSKKLLLSDSGFYLCALGLENEQFFGPGTRLTVL.

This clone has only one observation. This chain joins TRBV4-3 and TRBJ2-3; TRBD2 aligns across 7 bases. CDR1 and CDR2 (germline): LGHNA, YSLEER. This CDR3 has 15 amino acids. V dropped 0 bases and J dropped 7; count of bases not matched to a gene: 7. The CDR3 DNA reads TGCGCCAGCAGCCAAGATGGCGGGGAGGGGAATACGCAGTATTTT. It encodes CASSQDGGEGNTQYF.

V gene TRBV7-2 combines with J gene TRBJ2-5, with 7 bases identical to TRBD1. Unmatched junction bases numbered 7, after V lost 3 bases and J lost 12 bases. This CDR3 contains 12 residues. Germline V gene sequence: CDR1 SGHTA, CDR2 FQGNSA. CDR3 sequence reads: CASSLETGQEYF. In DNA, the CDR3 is TGTGCCAGCAGCTTGGAGACAGGGCAAGAGTACTTC.

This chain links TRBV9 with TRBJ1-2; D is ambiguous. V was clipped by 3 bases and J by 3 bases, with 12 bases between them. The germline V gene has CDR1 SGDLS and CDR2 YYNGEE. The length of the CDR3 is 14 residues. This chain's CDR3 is CASSAHLEDYGYTF. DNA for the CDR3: TGTGCCAGCAGCGCCCACTTGGAGGACTATGGCTACACCTTC.

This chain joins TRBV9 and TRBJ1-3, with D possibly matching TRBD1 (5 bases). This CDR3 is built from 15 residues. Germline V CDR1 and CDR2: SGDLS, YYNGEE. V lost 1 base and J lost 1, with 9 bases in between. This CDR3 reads CASSVSPGSGNTIYF. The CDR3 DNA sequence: TGTGCCAGCAGCGTATCCCCAGGGTCTGGAAACACCATATATTTT.

CDR3 residues: CASSDLQGSYEQYF. In DNA, the CDR3 is TGTGCCAGCAGTGACCTACAGGGCTCCTACGAGCAGTACTTC. The chain combines TRBV6-5 with TRBJ2-7, with D tentatively TRBD1 (6 bases). The V and J ends lost 5 bases and 0 bases respectively, with 11 bases between them. The CDR3 covers 14 residues. The germline V gene has CDR1 MNHEY and CDR2 SVGAGI.

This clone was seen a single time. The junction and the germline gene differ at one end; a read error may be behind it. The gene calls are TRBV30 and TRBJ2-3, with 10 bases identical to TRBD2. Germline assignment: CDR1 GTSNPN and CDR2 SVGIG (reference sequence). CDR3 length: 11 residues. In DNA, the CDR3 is TGTGCCTGGAGTTCTAGCGGGAGCCCCAATTTT. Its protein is CAWSSSGSPNF.

The CDR3 bases are TGTGCCTGGAGTGTACACTCGGCGGGGTGGGGCACAGATACGCAGTATTTT. Translation: CAWSVHSAGWGTDTQYF. J is TRBJ2-3 and V is TRBV30, with D tentatively TRBD2 (6 bases). Between the trimmed V and J ends, which lost 0 bases and 1 base, there was a span of 17 bases. This CDR3 spans 17 amino acids. Germline CDR1 reads GTSNPN; CDR2 reads SVGIG (reference sequence).

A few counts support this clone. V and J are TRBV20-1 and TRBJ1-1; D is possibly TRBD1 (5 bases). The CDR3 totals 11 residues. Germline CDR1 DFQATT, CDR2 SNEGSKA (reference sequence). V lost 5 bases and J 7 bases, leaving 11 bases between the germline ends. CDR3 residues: CSASGWGEAFF. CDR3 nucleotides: TGCAGTGCTTCAGGGTGGGGTGAAGCTTTCTTT.

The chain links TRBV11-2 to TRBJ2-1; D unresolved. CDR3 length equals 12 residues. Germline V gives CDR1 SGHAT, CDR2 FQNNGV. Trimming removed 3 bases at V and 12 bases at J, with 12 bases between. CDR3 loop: CASSFPAMAQFF. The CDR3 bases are TGTGCCAGCAGCTTCCCCGCGATGGCGCAGTTCTTC.

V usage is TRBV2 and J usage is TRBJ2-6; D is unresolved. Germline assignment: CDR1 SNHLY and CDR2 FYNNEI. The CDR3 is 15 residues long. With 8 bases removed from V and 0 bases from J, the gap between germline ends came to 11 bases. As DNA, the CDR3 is TGTGCCAGCCGAAGATTATACTCTGGGGCCAACGTCCTGACTTTC. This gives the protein CASRRLYSGANVLTF.

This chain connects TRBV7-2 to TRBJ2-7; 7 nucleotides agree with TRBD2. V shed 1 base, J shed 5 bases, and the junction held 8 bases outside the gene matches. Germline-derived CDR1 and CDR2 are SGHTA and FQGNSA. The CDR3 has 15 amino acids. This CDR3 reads CASSLGLAVANEQYF. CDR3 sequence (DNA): TGTGCCAGCAGCTTAGGCCTAGCGGTCGCGAACGAGCAGTACTTC. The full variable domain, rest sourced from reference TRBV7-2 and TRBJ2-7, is GAGVSQSPSNKVTEKGKDVELRCDPISGHTALYWYRQSLGQGLEFLIYFQGNSAPDKSGLPSDRFSAERTGGSVSTLTIQRTQQEDSAVYLCASSLGLAVANEQYFGPGTRLTVT.

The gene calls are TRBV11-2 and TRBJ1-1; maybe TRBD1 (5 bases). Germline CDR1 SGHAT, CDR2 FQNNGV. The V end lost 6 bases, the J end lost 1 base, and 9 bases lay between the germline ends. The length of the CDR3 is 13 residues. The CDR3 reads CASRTTENTEAFF. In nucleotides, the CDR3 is TGTGCCAGCAGAACGACAGAGAACACTGAAGCTTTCTTT.

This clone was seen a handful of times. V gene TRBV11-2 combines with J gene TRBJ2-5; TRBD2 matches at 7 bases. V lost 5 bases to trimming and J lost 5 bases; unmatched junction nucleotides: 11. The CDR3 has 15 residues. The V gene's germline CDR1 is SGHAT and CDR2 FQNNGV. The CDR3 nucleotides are TGTGCCAGCAGCGTAGGACTAGTGTCCTGGGAGACCCAGTACTTC. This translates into CASSVGLVSWETQYF.

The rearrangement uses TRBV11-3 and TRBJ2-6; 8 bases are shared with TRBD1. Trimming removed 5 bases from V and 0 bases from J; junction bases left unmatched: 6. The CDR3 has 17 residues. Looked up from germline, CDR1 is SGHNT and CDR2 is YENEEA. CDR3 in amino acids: CASSGGTGFSGANVLTF. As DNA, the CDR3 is TGTGCCAGCAGCGGGGGGACAGGCTTCTCTGGGGCCAACGTCCTGACTTTC.

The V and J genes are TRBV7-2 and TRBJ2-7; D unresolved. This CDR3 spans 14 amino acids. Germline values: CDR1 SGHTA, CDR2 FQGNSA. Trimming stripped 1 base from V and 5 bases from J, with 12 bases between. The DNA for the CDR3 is TGTGCCAGCAGCTTAGATAGACCTTCCCACGAGCAGTACTTC. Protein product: CASSLDRPSHEQYF.

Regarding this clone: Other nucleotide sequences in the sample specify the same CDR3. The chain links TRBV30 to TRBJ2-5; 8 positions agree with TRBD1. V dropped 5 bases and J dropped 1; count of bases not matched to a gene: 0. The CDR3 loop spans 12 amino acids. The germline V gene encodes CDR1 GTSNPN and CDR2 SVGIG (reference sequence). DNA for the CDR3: TGTGCCTGGGGACAGGGCCAAGAGACCCAGTACTTC. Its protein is CAWGQGQETQYF.

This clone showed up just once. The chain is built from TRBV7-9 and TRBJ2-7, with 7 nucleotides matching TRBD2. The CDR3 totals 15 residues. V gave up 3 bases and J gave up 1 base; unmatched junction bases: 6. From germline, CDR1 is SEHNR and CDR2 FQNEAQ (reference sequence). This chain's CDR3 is CASSFSSGVSYEQYF. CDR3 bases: TGTGCCAGCAGCTTCTCAAGCGGGGTTTCCTACGAGCAGTACTTC.

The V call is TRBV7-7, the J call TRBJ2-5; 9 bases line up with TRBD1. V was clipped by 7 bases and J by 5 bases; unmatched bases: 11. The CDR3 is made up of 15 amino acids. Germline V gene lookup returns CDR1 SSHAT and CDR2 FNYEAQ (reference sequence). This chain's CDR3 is CASTLGQGRVETQYF. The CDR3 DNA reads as TGTGCCAGCACCCTGGGACAGGGAAGAGTGGAGACCCAGTACTTC.

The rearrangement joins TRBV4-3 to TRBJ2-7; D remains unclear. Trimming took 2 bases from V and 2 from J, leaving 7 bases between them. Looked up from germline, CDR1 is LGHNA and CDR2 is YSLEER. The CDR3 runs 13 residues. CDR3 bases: TGCGCCAGCAGCCAAAGCCTTGCCTACGAGCAGTACTTC. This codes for CASSQSLAYEQYF.

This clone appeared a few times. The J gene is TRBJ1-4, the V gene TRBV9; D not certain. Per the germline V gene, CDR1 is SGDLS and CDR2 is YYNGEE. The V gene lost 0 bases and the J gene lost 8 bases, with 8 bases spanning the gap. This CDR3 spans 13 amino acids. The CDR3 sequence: CASSVDPREKLFF. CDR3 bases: TGTGCCAGCAGCGTAGACCCCAGGGAAAAACTGTTTTTT.

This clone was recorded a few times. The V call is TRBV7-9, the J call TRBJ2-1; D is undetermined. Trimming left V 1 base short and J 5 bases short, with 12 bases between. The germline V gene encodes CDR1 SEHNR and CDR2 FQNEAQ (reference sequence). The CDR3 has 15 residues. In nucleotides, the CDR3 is TGTGCCAGCAGCTTAGGTGTTGGGATTGACAATGAGCAGTTCTTC. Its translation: CASSLGVGIDNEQFF.

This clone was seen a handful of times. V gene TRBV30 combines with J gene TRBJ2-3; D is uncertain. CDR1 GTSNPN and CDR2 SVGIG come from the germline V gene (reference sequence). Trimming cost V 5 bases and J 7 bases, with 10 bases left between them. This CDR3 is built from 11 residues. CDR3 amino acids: CAWDLGYTQYF. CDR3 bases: TGTGCCTGGGACCTAGGTTATACGCAGTATTTT. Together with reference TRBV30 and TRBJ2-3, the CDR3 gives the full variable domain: SQTIHQWPATLVQPVGSPLSLECTVEGTSNPNLYWYRQAAGRGLQLLFYSVGIGQISSEVPQNLSASRPQDRQFILSSKKLLLSDSGFYLCAWDLGYTQYFGPGTRLTVL.

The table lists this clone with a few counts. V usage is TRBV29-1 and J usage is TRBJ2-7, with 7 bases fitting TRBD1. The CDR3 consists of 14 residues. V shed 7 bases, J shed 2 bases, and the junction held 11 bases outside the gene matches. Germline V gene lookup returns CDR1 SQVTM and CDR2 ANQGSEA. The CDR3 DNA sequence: TGCAGCGCTAAATTACAGACAGGGACCTACGAGCAGTACTTC. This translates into CSAKLQTGTYEQYF.